This T cell receptor beta chain was captured by sequencing in a study of shared clonotypes between healthy human individuals. This clone occurred once. Libraries were prepared by immunoSEQ multiplex PCR; TCRdb keeps only in-frame clonotypes and omits some of them. The data contain more than 850,000 clones, more than 75% of them seen just once; the ten biggest clones take up 0.4% to 0.55%. Material: memory CD4+ T cells from PBMCs. Described subset: CD45RA-negative fraction. This sequence was found in a man younger than 35 in good health. Some clones in this sample may be carry-over from other donors' samples.

The CDR3 protein is CASSSGLRSSYNEQFF. CDR3 DNA sequence: TGTGCCAGCTCATCCGGGTTGCGGAGCTCCTACAATGAGCAGTTCTTC. The chain combines TRBV18 with TRBJ2-1; D ambiguous. The V end lost 5 bases, the J end lost 0 bases, and 14 bases lay between the germline ends. The CDR3 is 16 residues long. CDR1 KGHSH and CDR2 LQKENI come from the germline V gene.